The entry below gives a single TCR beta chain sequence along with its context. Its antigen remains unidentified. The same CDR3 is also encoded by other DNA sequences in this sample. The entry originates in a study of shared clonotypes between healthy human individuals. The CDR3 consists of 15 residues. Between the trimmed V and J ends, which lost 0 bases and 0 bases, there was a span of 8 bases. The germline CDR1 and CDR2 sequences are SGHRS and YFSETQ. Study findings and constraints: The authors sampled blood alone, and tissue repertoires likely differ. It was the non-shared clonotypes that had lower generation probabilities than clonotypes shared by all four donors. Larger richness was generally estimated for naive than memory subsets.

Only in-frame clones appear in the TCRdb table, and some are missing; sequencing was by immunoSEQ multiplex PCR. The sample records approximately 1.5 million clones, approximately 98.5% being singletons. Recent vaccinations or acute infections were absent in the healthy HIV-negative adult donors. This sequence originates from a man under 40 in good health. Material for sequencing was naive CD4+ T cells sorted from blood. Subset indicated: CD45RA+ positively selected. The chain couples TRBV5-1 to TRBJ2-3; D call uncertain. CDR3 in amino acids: CASSLGGVSTDTQYF. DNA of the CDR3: TGCGCCAGCAGCTTGGGCGGCGTAAGCACAGATACGCAGTATTTT.